These 32 T cell receptor beta chains were all obtained from the same sample, sequenced in a study of breast tumors, draining lymph nodes, adjacent tissues (dated by TCRdb to about 2016). The lymph node samples were taken from the axillary draining lymph nodes of breast cancer patients. Libraries were prepared through multiplex PCR. Sequenced using an Illumina HiSeq 2000. Starting from the raw public reads, TCRdb applied fastp trimming at Q25, assembled clones with MiXCR and retained in-frame beta chains. Each entry is one CDR3 protein sequence, shown with its most common DNA and genes. This sample is represented by 180,000 or so distinct CDR3 sequences; 31% of them were singletons. The top ten clonotypes cover 4% to 4.5% of the sample. The specimen sequenced was axillary lymph node tissue. These receptors were taken from a female donor with breast cancer. Some clones in this sample may be carry-over from other donors' samples.

The genes are TRBV7-3 and TRBJ1-4; D is possibly TRBD1 (5 bases). From germline, CDR1 is SGHTA and CDR2 FQGTGA. Trimming left V 0 bases short and J 7 bases short, with 12 bases between. The CDR3 extends over 15 amino acids. The CDR3 coding sequence is TGTGCCAGCAGCTTAACTGGGGGGAGGGCTGAAAAACTGTTTTTT. This codes for CASSLTGGRAEKLFF.

In its sample, this clonotype was seen many times. The V and J genes are TRBV20-1 and TRBJ1-5; TRBD1 matches 11 bases. CDR1 and CDR2 from the germline V gene are DFQATT and SNEGSKA (reference sequence). V lost 7 bases, J lost 4 bases, and 9 bases stayed unmatched. The CDR3 has 15 residues. The CDR3 DNA sequence: TGCAGTGGAAGGGAAGGGACAGGGGGAAATCAGCCCCAGCATTTT. Amino acids: CSGREGTGGNQPQHF.

This clonotype was observed many times. The V and J genes are TRBV4-1 and TRBJ2-3; 7 bases map to TRBD2. V gave up 8 bases and J gave up 4 bases; unmatched junction bases: 18. CDR3 length: 17 residues. Germline V CDR1 and CDR2: MGHRA, YSYEKL. CDR3 sequence reads: CASEFGGSIRGADTQYF. As DNA, the CDR3 is TGCGCCAGCGAATTTGGCGGGAGTATTCGGGGGGCAGATACGCAGTATTTT.

The rearrangement uses TRBV7-9 and TRBJ2-5; D is perhaps TRBD1 or TRBD2 (5 bases each). The CDR3 length is 14 residues. Trimming stripped 5 bases from V and 9 bases from J, with 19 bases between. CDR1 is SEHNR and CDR2 is FQNEAQ in the germline V gene (reference sequence). The CDR3 is CASSLDGGEQPQYF. DNA for the CDR3: TGTGCCAGCAGCCTCGATGGGGGTGAGCAGCCCCAGTACTTC. Drawing the rest from reference TRBV7-9 and TRBJ2-5, the complete variable domain is DTGVSQNPRHKITKRGQNVTFRCDPISEHNRLYWYRQTLGQGPEFLTYFQNEAQLEKSRLLSDRFSAERPKGSFSTLEIQRTEQGDSAMYLCASSLDGGEQPQYFGPGTRLLVL.

On this clonotype itself: A junction end diverges from the germline sequence, so it may reflect a read error. The chain couples TRBV29-1 to TRBJ2-1, with TRBD2 matching 8 bases. This CDR3 spans 17 amino acids. Germline loops: CDR1 SQVTM, CDR2 ANQGSEA. The CDR3 protein is CAWNVPVAGPPHLEQFF. The CDR3 nucleotides are TGTGCCTGGAATGTACCGGTAGCGGGGCCACCGCACCTTGAGCAGTTCTTC.

Ten or more counts support this clonotype. V usage is TRBV11-3 and J usage is TRBJ2-1, with D hard to call. In germline, CDR1 is SGHNT, CDR2 YENEEA. Trimming left V 5 bases short and J 3 bases short, with 17 bases between. CDR3 size: 16 residues. CDR3 bases: TGTGCCAGCAGCCCCGGTATCCGTATGGGCTACAATGAGCAGTTCTTC. Amino acids: CASSPGIRMGYNEQFF.

The chain couples TRBV28 to TRBJ2-1; TRBD2 agrees at 10 bases. The CDR3 runs 17 residues. V trimming: 3 bases; J trimming: 6 bases; junction bases outside the gene matches: 11. From germline, CDR1 is MDHEN and CDR2 SYDVKM. This chain's CDR3 is CASSFGGGAGGGNEQFF. CDR3 DNA sequence: TGTGCCAGCAGTTTTGGGGGGGGAGCGGGAGGGGGCAATGAGCAGTTCTTC.

This clonotype was observed a few times. Since a much larger clone is just one base distant, this may be a read error. The V gene is TRBV19, the J gene TRBJ1-2; 8 nucleotides align to TRBD1. The CDR3 extends over 18 amino acids. Germline lookup yields CDR1 LNHDA and CDR2 SQIVND (reference sequence). CDR3 residues: CASSPPGTGDGRTYGSTF. The CDR3 DNA reads as TGTGCCAGTAGTCCCCCAGGGACAGGCGATGGGCGGACCTATGGCTCCACCTTC.

This clonotype came up many times. The chain employs TRBV4-1 and TRBJ1-2; D may be TRBD1 (6 bases). V was clipped by 5 bases and J by 1 base, with 17 bases between them. This CDR3 comprises 16 residues. Germline loops: CDR1 MGHRA, CDR2 YSYEKL. This chain's CDR3 is CASSYPEQGDNYGYTF. CDR3 DNA: TGCGCCAGCAGCTACCCCGAACAGGGAGATAACTATGGCTACACCTTC.

This clonotype was counted at least ten times. The chain combines TRBV3-1 with TRBJ1-3; D is unclear. Germline V gene sequence: CDR1 LGHDT, CDR2 YNNKEL (reference sequence). V gave up 0 bases and J gave up 4 bases, with 4 bases separating them. This CDR3 contains 13 residues. The CDR3 coding sequence is TGTGCCAGCAGCCAAGATCCAGGAAACACCATATATTTT. Amino acid sequence: CASSQDPGNTIYF. Filled out from reference TRBV3-1 and TRBJ1-3, the complete variable domain reads DTAVSQTPKYLVTQMGNDKSIKCEQNLGHDTMYWYKQDSKKFLKIMFSYNNKELIINETVPNRFSPKSPDKAHLNLHINSLELGDSAVYFCASSQDPGNTIYFGEGSWLTVV.

The chain carries TRBV2 and TRBJ1-6; D uncertain. Germline lookup yields CDR1 SNHLY and CDR2 FYNNEI. V was cut by 3 bases and J by 5 bases, with 11 bases left in between. This CDR3 contains 15 residues. CDR3 coding DNA: TGTGCCAGCAGTGAGGCCGATACTCATAATTCACCCCTCCACTTT. Translating it yields CASSEADTHNSPLHF.

This clonotype has at least ten counts. This rearrangement joins TRBV7-8 to TRBJ1-5, with 9 bases identical to TRBD1. The germline CDR1 and CDR2 sequences are SGHVS and FQNEAQ. V was pared by 5 bases and J by 6 bases, with 11 bases of the junction left unmatched. CDR3 length: 16 amino acids. CDR3 region: CASSPSDRGNRQPQHF. The DNA for the CDR3 is TGTGCCAGCAGCCCGAGTGACAGGGGGAATCGTCAGCCCCAGCATTTT.

Many counts were recorded for this clonotype. The chain joins TRBV30 to TRBJ2-2, with D hard to call. V lost 0 bases and J lost 2, with 7 bases in between. This CDR3 region has 14 residues. Germline V gene lookup returns CDR1 GTSNPN and CDR2 SVGIG (reference sequence). In nucleotides, the CDR3 is TGTGCCTGGAGTGTAGGGATTAACACCGGGGAGCTGTTTTTT. It specifies CAWSVGINTGELFF.

This clonotype was seen repeatedly, ten times or more. The chain uses TRBV7-6 and TRBJ2-7; D not resolved. The germline CDR1 and CDR2 sequences are SGHVS and FNYEAQ. V shed 5 bases and J shed 1 base, with 12 bases lying between them. The CDR3 runs 14 residues. CDR3 DNA: TGTGCCAGCAGCGCCCTGGCAGGATCCTACGAGCAGTACTTC. Its protein product is CASSALAGSYEQYF. The variable domain in full, completed from reference TRBV7-6 and TRBJ2-7, reads GAGVSQSPRYKVTKRGQDVALRCDPISGHVSLYWYRQALGQGPEFLTYFNYEAQQDKSGLPNDRFSAERPEGSISTLTIQRTEQRDSAMYRCASSALAGSYEQYFGPGTRLTVT.

A remark on this clonotype: This may arise from a read error, as a much more abundant clone is one base away. The V call is TRBV30, the J call TRBJ2-7; 7 bases are a match to TRBD2. Germline CDR1 GTSNPN, CDR2 SVGIG (reference sequence). J lost 5 bases, V lost 5 bases, and 9 bases had no gene match. The CDR3 sequence is 13 residues long. The DNA for the CDR3 is TGTGCCTGGGGCCCATCGCGGGAGCACGAGCAGTACTTC. Translating it yields CAWGPSREHEQYF.

This clonotype was seen many times. V is TRBV7-9 and J is TRBJ2-1; 7 nucleotides match TRBD2. The CDR3 spans 16 residues. V lost 4 bases to trimming and J lost 4 bases; unmatched junction nucleotides: 10. Looked up from germline, CDR1 is SEHNR and CDR2 is FQNEAQ (reference sequence). DNA of the CDR3: TGTGCCAGCAGCTCTTTAGGGGACTACCTATACAATGAGCAGTTCTTC. This sequence encodes CASSSLGDYLYNEQFF.

This clonotype has ten or more counts. This CDR3 reads CASSFGRGSYEQYF. The CDR3, as DNA: TGTGCCAGCAGTTTTGGCAGGGGCTCCTACGAGCAGTACTTC. This chain uses TRBV12-3 or TRBV12-4 with TRBJ2-7; D may be TRBD1 (6 bases). The length of the CDR3 is 14 residues. Deletions cut 3 bases from V and 0 bases from J, with 9 bases between.

The rearrangement links TRBV18 to TRBJ2-3; the match to TRBD1 covers 7 bases. Trimming cost V 4 bases and J 6 bases; bases outside gene matches: 13. The CDR3 contains 16 residues. CDR1 and CDR2 from the germline V gene are KGHSH and LQKENI. CDR3 loop: CASSLPGTEVGDTQYF. CDR3 bases: TGTGCCAGCTCACTACCCGGGACAGAGGTTGGGGATACGCAGTATTTT.

This clonotype was recorded many times. This chain uses TRBV14 with TRBJ1-3; TRBD1 matches at 10 bases. The CDR3 is made up of 17 amino acids. Per germline, CDR1 SGHDN and CDR2 FVKESK. With 0 bases clipped from V and 2 bases from J, the junction kept 4 bases outside the gene matches. CDR3 bases: TGTGCCAGCAGCCAAGATCTTGGACAGGGGGCTGGAAACACCATATATTTT. Protein product: CASSQDLGQGAGNTIYF.

This clonotype was detected many times. This chain joins TRBV29-1 and TRBJ2-1; TRBD2 matches at 9 bases. Germline CDR1 and CDR2: SQVTM and ANQGSEA. J gave up 6 bases and V 1 base, and 13 bases lay outside the gene matches. The CDR3 is 17 amino acids. CDR3 region: CSVEVGLAGSYVNEQFF. The CDR3 DNA is TGCAGCGTTGAAGTTGGGCTAGCGGGATCCTACGTCAATGAGCAGTTCTTC.

This clonotype was seen at least ten times. The chain has TRBV13 and TRBJ1-2; D remains unclear. The V end was cut by 3 bases, the J end by 3 bases, with 5 bases between. Germline V CDR1 and CDR2: PRHDT, FYEKMQ (reference sequence). The CDR3 contains 12 residues. The CDR3, as DNA: TGTGCCAGCAGCTTCCGATACTATGGCTACACCTTC. Translated: CASSFRYYGYTF. Using reference TRBV13 and TRBJ1-2 for the parts outside the CDR3, the full variable domain is AAGVIQSPRHLIKEKRETATLKCYPIPRHDTVYWYQQGPGQDPQFLISFYEKMQSDKGSIPDRFSAQQFSDYHSELNMSSLELGDSALYFCASSFRYYGYTFGSGTRLTVV.

In its sample, this clonotype was seen many times. This chain joins TRBV6-1 and TRBJ2-7, with TRBD2 matching 12 bases. The CDR3 totals 20 residues. Germline lookup yields CDR1 MNHNS and CDR2 SASEGT. Unmatched junction bases numbered 16, after V lost 1 base and J lost 3 bases. The CDR3 DNA sequence: TGTGCCAGCAGTGAAGAAGGTAGGCGGCAACTAGCGGGGGGCTTCTACGAGCAGTACTTC. Protein product: CASSEEGRRQLAGGFYEQYF.

For this clonotype: Relative to the germline gene, one junction end is altered; a read error may explain this. The J gene is TRBJ1-2, the V gene TRBV7-9, with D tentatively TRBD1 (6 bases). Germline-derived CDR1 and CDR2 are SEHNR and FQNEAQ (reference sequence). The CDR3 has 12 residues. DNA for the CDR3: TGTGCCAGCAGCTTGGGGGGGCTGGGTGAAGCTTTC. Its protein is CASSLGGLGEAF.

This clonotype was observed a handful of times. This chain links TRBV9 with TRBJ2-1; 10 bases align to TRBD2. The CDR3 length is 16 residues. CDR1 and CDR2 from the germline V gene are SGDLS and YYNGEE. Losses at the gene ends were 0 bases for V and 7 bases for J; bases not matched to a gene: 7. In DNA form, the CDR3 reads TGTGCCAGCAGCGTAGAAACTAGCGGGGCGAGGAATGAGCAGTTCTTC. It codes for CASSVETSGARNEQFF.

The chain combines TRBV6-5 with TRBJ2-1, with 13 positions matching TRBD2. The V and J ends lost 8 bases and 8 bases, in that order; junction bases with no gene match: 12. This CDR3 is 16 amino acids long. Germline-derived CDR1 and CDR2 are MNHEY and SVGAGI. The CDR3 DNA reads as TGTGCCAGCGGGACCACCACCGGGACTAGCGGGGATGAGCAGTTCTTC. Residues: CASGTTTGTSGDEQFF.

A word on this clonotype: The missing conserved phenylalanine or tryptophan at the end of this CDR3 makes a read error likely. No DNA is shown, since the ends of the CDR3 on it are uncertain; the CDR3 is the one TCRdb lists. The V gene is TRBV5-4, the J gene TRBJ1-2. Both ends counted, the CDR3 spans 9 residues. Germline V gene sequence: CDR1 SGHNT, CDR2 YYREEE (reference sequence). CDR3 in amino acids: CASSLGRRS.

Details on this clonotype: A much larger clone differs by one base, so this may be a read error. The chain recombines TRBV6-5 with TRBJ2-2; 10 positions match TRBD1. CDR1 MNHEY and CDR2 SVGAGI come from the germline V gene. The CDR3 extends over 18 amino acids. CDR3 DNA: TGTGTCAGCAGTACCAGGACAGGGGGAATCGCGAACACCGGGGAGCTGTTTTTT. It codes for CVSSTRTGGIANTGELFF.

This clonotype was recorded many times. The chain combines TRBV20-1 with TRBJ1-5; D might be TRBD1 (5 bases). The germline CDR1 and CDR2 sequences are DFQATT and SNEGSKA (reference sequence). V was cut by 3 bases and J by 7 bases, with 13 bases left in between. The CDR3 is 13 residues long. The CDR3 loop reads CSARRSTEQPQHF. Written as DNA, the CDR3 is TGCAGTGCTAGGCGGTCGACAGAACAGCCCCAGCATTTT.

The sample holds many counts of this clonotype. The chain has TRBV7-8 and TRBJ2-7, with 9 nucleotides matching TRBD1. The CDR3 runs 14 residues. Germline CDR1 reads SGHVS; CDR2 reads FQNEAQ. Germline trimming cut 5 bases from V and 5 bases from J; bases unmatched to any gene: 7. The CDR3 DNA reads as TGTGCCAGCAGCCGAGGGACAGGGAATAACGAGCAGTACTTC. Its protein is CASSRGTGNNEQYF.

This clonotype was detected ten times or more. The chain links TRBV4-3 to TRBJ2-7; D possibly corresponds to TRBD1 (6 bases). The CDR3 runs to 14 residues. V gave up 0 bases and J gave up 3 bases, with 9 bases separating them. The germline V gene encodes CDR1 LGHNA and CDR2 YSLEER. In DNA form, the CDR3 reads TGCGCCAGCAGCCAAGAGGACAGTAGCTACGAGCAGTACTTC. Its translation is CASSQEDSSYEQYF.

The J gene is TRBJ2-6, the V gene TRBV9; no definite D call. Germline V lookup: CDR1 SGDLS, CDR2 YYNGEE. The CDR3 totals 17 residues. The ends were cut back, 0 bases at V and 0 bases at J, with 10 bases in the middle. The CDR3 nucleotides are TGTGCCAGCAGCGTAGGATTGGGGTCCTCTGGGGCCAACGTCCTGACTTTC. Protein: CASSVGLGSSGANVLTF.

In its sample, this clonotype was seen many times. J is TRBJ2-3 and V is TRBV5-1; a possible D gene is TRBD2 (5 bases). This CDR3 has 14 residues. V dropped 0 bases and J dropped 1 base, with 6 bases sitting between them. The germline V gene encodes CDR1 SGHRS and CDR2 YFSETQ. CDR3 protein: CASSLGSGTDTQYF. The CDR3 DNA sequence: TGCGCCAGCAGCTTGGGTAGCGGCACAGATACGCAGTATTTT.